This T cell receptor beta chain came from a study of blood T cell repertoires in COVID-19. Germline CDR1 reads SGHTA; CDR2 reads FQGTGA. V lost 0 bases, J lost 3 bases, and 6 bases lay in between. This CDR3 comprises 13 residues. This clone appeared a single time. Sequenced by immunoSEQ multiplex PCR; TCRdb stores in-frame clones only, minus some. The table records a few hundred thousand clones, more than 70% of them present only once. The J gene is TRBJ2-7, the V gene TRBV7-3; D not resolved. The sequenced material came from peripheral blood. This clonotype was sampled from a woman in her 30s with COVID-19, enrolled during active disease. The CDR3 DNA is TGTGCCAGCAGCTTAACCCCGTTCTACGAGCAGTACTTC. Its translation is CASSLTPFYEQYF.